Listed below are T cell receptor beta chains from one sample, sequenced in a study of T cell responses to AZD1222 COVID-19 vaccine. TCRdb's copy holds only in-frame clones and misses some; the assay was immunoSEQ multiplex PCR. The repertoire holds about 92,000 clones, with about 89% as singletons. Sequencing used peripheral blood, obtained on day 0 of AZD1222 vaccination. The receptor source for this set is an adult in good health. Each CDR3 is given with its conserved first and last residue. A D gene is named only where the DNA matches it firmly. Clone size is given for some rows only: seen once, a few or many times, or a class if the clone is expanded.

DNA | CDR3 | size | D | J | V
TGTGCCTGGAGGGGGGGATGGCTCTCTAACTATGGCTACACCTTC | CAWRGGWLSNYGYTF | few | - | TRBJ1-2 | TRBV30
TGTGCCAGCAGTGGGCGCGAAGGACTTGCCCAGTTCTTC | CASSGREGLAQFF | - | - | TRBJ2-1 | TRBV6-4
TGTGCCAGCAGCTTACGAAGCGGCCCGGCCCACGAGCAGTACTTC | CASSLRSGPAHEQYF | - | - | TRBJ2-7 | TRBV7-2
TGTGCCTGGAAACAGGGAGAGACTTCACCCCTCCACTTT | CAWKQGETSPLHF | once | - | TRBJ1-6 | TRBV30
TGTGCCAGCAGCTCTCCGGACTGGAGTTTAGAGACCCAGTACTTC | CASSSPDWSLETQYF | - | - | TRBJ2-5 | TRBV28
TGTGCCAGTACACTTAGAAGCCGGGACAGAAACCCTATTAACTATGGCTACACCTTC | CASTLRSRDRNPINYGYTF | - | TRBD1 | TRBJ1-2 | TRBV19
TGTGCCACCAGCAGAGTACGCAGGGGAGATCAGCCCCAGCATTTT | CATSRVRRGDQPQHF | - | - | TRBJ1-5 | TRBV15
TGTGCCAGCAGCTTAGAGGGTCCAGCTGAAGCTTTCTTT | CASSLEGPAEAFF | - | - | TRBJ1-1 | TRBV7-9
TGTGCCAGCGGGGAGAACACCGGGGAGCTGTTTTTT | CASGENTGELFF | few | - | TRBJ2-2 | TRBV6-5
TGTGCCAGCAGCCAAGGTATAGGACAAGAGACCCAGTACTTC | CASSQGIGQETQYF | - | - | TRBJ2-5 | TRBV4-2
TGTGCCAGCAGCTTGAGTGGACAGGGAGTTTTGAATGAAAAACTGTTTTTT | CASSLSGQGVLNEKLFF | - | TRBD1 | TRBJ1-4 | TRBV5-4
TGTGCCTGGAGTGTGGCAGGGGGCACCATTCCCTATGGCTACACCTTC | CAWSVAGGTIPYGYTF | once | TRBD1 | TRBJ1-2 | TRBV30
TGTGCCAGCAGCTCGGACGGGCTAGCGGGGGGGTTCCACGAGCAGTACTTC | CASSSDGLAGGFHEQYF | - | TRBD2 | TRBJ2-7 | TRBV7-9
TGTGCCAGCAGCGAGGGACAGGGGGTTTTCAATGAGCAGTTCTTC | CASSEGQGVFNEQFF | once | TRBD1 | TRBJ2-1 | TRBV7-9
TGCAGCGTTGCCGGAATTACAGGGGGCTACGAGCAGTACTTC | CSVAGITGGYEQYF | - | TRBD1 | TRBJ2-7 | TRBV29-1
TGTGCCAGCAGCAAGGGACTAGCGGCGAGCACAGATACGCAGTATTTT | CASSKGLAASTDTQYF | - | TRBD2 | TRBJ2-3 | TRBV7-9
TGTGCCAGCTCACCAAACGTAGAACAGCCCCAGCATTTT | CASSPNVEQPQHF | - | - | TRBJ1-5 | TRBV18
TGTGCCAGCAGGCTAAGGGGGGCCCCCTACGAGCAGTACTTC | CASRLRGAPYEQYF | - | - | TRBJ2-7 | TRBV6-4
TGTGCCAGCAGTTACTCGAATTCGCCGGGACAGGGAAGATTCTTC | CASSYSNSPGQGRFF | - | TRBD1 | TRBJ2-1 | TRBV6-5
TGTGCCAGCAGCCAATATACTAGCGGGGGCCAGTTCTTC | CASSQYTSGGQFF | - | TRBD2 | TRBJ2-1 | TRBV6-5
TGCGCCAGCAGCTTGGCCGGTAGCGCGGGTGGCTACACCTTC | CASSLAGSAGGYTF | - | - | TRBJ1-2 | TRBV5-1
TGTGCCAGCAGCTTATCCGCGGCTCTGAAAAACATTCAGTACTTC | CASSLSAALKNIQYF | - | - | TRBJ2-4 | TRBV7-2
TGTGCCCAACTTAGTAATCAAGGACGGAACAATGAGCAGTTCTTC | CAQLSNQGRNNEQFF | - | - | TRBJ2-1 | TRBV30